The sequence of this T cell receptor beta chain was determined in a study of T-cell reconstitution after alpha-beta-depleted transplantation in children. Preparation of the TCRbeta library was carried out with unique molecular identifiers. From the PCR reads, TCRdb called clonotypes with MiXCR, one entry per CDR3 protein. The table has 440,000 or so distinct CDR3 sequences, roughly 10% seen once. The germline gives CDR1 SGHRS, CDR2 YFSETQ. Unmatched junction bases numbered 9, after V lost 2 bases and J lost 7 bases. This CDR3 has 16 residues. The receptor was derived from a human donor who donated a stem cell graft to a child with acute myeloid leukemia. Material: PBMCs from the stem cell graft donor, obtained from the stem cell graft. The genes are TRBV5-1 and TRBJ2-2, with 9 bases aligning to TRBD1. As DNA, the CDR3 is TGCGCCAGCAGCTTCCTAGGGACAGGGATTGGCGGGGAGCTGTTTTTT. Translation gives CASSFLGTGIGGELFF.